This T cell receptor beta chain was documented in a study of cytomegalovirus exposure and HLA in healthy donors. Findings of the study overall: Testing in vitro showed three CMV-associated chains specific for CMV antigens. It has been reported that TCR beta sequences accurately predicted the HLA-A and HLA-B alleles of most subjects.

Looked up from germline, CDR1 is SGHRS and CDR2 is YFSETQ. With 0 bases clipped from V and 5 bases from J, the junction kept 12 bases outside the gene matches. CDR3 length: 19 amino acids. This clone was counted a single time. Its antigen remains unidentified. The PCR ran on 60 Vbeta and 13 Jbeta primers. Produced via immunoSEQ multiplex PCR; TCRdb's table is partial and in-frame only. This sample has 95,000 to 150,000 clones, with over 80% found just once. This TCR came from a man between 25 and 39 years old in good health and CMV-seronegative. The sequencing input was PBMCs. The chain joins TRBV5-1 to TRBJ1-6; 9 positions agree with TRBD1. DNA of the CDR3: TGCGCCAGCAGCTTGGCAGGACAGGGGTGGGCGAGGAATAATTCACCCCTCCACTTT. It codes for CASSLAGQGWARNNSPLHF.